A selection of T cell receptor beta chains follows, all from one sample in a study of blood T cells in healthy people across ages. MiXCR was run by TCRdb on the 5' RACE reads, yielding one entry per CDR3 protein. The sample consists of approximately 900,000 distinct CDR3 sequences, around 48% of them appearing once. Sequencing was done on a sample of blood. The receptor source for this set is a man aged 25-45 years in good health. CDR3s include the opening cysteine and the closing phenylalanine or tryptophan. D genes are given only for firm matches. Expanded clones are given a class, and other clones once, few, many or no size at all.

j_call d_call v_call clone_size cdr3_nt cdr3_aa
TRBJ2-3 TRBD2 TRBV10-2 NA TGCGCCAGCGAAATAGCGGGAGCTAGCACAGATACGCAGTATTTT CASEIAGASTDTQYF
TRBJ2-5 NA TRBV15 few TGTGCCACCAGCGGACAGATCCAAGAGACCCAGTACTTC CATSGQIQETQYF
TRBJ1-1 TRBD1 TRBV29-1 NA TGCAGCGTAGTAGGACAGGCTGAAGCTTTCTTT CSVVGQAEAFF
TRBJ2-5 TRBD1 TRBV12-3/TRBV12-4 NA TGTGCCAGCAGTTTCCGGACAGGGACAGAGACCCAGTACTTC CASSFRTGTETQYF
TRBJ2-1 TRBD2 TRBV6-5 NA TGTGCCAGCAGATACGGGACTAGTTTATACCAAGAGACCCAGTTCTTC CASRYGTSLYQETQFF
TRBJ1-2 TRBD1 TRBV12-3/TRBV12-4 NA TGTGCCAGCAGTCCCCACACAGGGGCGAATGGCTACACCTTC CASSPHTGANGYTF
TRBJ2-7 TRBD2 TRBV7-2 NA TGTGCCAGCAGCAAGCGGGACGGAGCCTACGAGCAGTACTTC CASSKRDGAYEQYF
TRBJ1-3 NA TRBV7-2 NA TGTGCCAGCAGCCGCAGGGTGACTGGAAACACCATATATTTT CASSRRVTGNTIYF
TRBJ1-1 NA TRBV5-1 NA TGCGCCAGCAGCTTGGAGGGGGTGCGTCCGGGGACTGAAGCTTTCTTT CASSLEGVRPGTEAFF
TRBJ2-5 NA TRBV28 NA TGTGCCAGCGGCCTCGGCCGGCGTGAGCAGTACTTC CASGLGRREQYF
TRBJ2-7 NA TRBV5-1 NA TGCGCCAGCAGCAGGTCCCTCTCGGGAGCCTACGAGCAGTACTTC CASSRSLSGAYEQYF
TRBJ2-5 TRBD1 TRBV29-1 few TGCAGCGTTGAAGGGGACAGGGCCGAAGAGACCCAGTACTTC CSVEGDRAEETQYF
TRBJ2-4 NA TRBV29-1 NA TGCAGCGTTGCCCGACAGACAAACATTCAGTACTTC CSVARQTNIQYF
TRBJ1-2 NA TRBV28 once TGTGCCAGCAGTTTACGGAATCAGGCGAAACTGGTTCATGGCTACACCTTC CASSLRNQAKLVHGYTF
TRBJ2-7 TRBD2 TRBV3-1 NA TGTGCCAGCAGCCTCAGGACCGGGAGGGGCTACGAGCAGTACTTC CASSLRTGRGYEQYF
TRBJ2-7 TRBD1 TRBV6-2/TRBV6-3 few TGTGCCAGCAGTATTACAGGGGCCACCTACGAGCAGTACTTC CASSITGATYEQYF
TRBJ2-4 NA TRBV5-1 few TGCGAGAGCTTGGCCGTCGGCGGGGGCACGGCCAAAAACATTCAGTACTTC CESLAVGGGTAKNIQYF
TRBJ1-6 TRBD1 TRBV29-1 once TGCAGCGTTCGACAGGGCGATTCACCCCTCCACTTT CSVRQGDSPLHF
TRBJ2-1 NA TRBV29-1 few TGCAGCGTTGCATTGGAGTCTAGGGGATATGAGCAGTTCTTC CSVALESRGYEQFF
TRBJ2-1 TRBD2 TRBV4-1 many TGCGCCAGCAGCCAAGGACTAGCGGGGGCTGACAATGAGCAGTTCTTC CASSQGLAGADNEQFF
TRBJ2-3 NA TRBV6-1 NA TGTGCCAGCAGTGAGACACCCACAGATACGCAGTATTTT CASSETPTDTQYF
TRBJ2-2 NA TRBV4-3 NA TGCGCCAGCAGCCAAGAGTTCCTTTTGAGGAACACCGGGGAGCTGTTTTTT CASSQEFLLRNTGELFF
TRBJ2-1 NA TRBV20-1 NA TGCAGTGCTAGCGAGGGGGGAAACAATGAGCAGTTCTTC CSASEGGNNEQFF
TRBJ2-4 NA TRBV29-1 few TGCAGCGTTGAAAACGCTCCGGCCACCACATTTTCCAAAAACATTCAGTACTTC CSVENAPATTFSKNIQYF
TRBJ2-7 NA TRBV2 NA TGTGCCAGCAGTGCCGACCAGGGAAACGAGCAGTACTTC CASSADQGNEQYF
TRBJ1-5 NA TRBV27 NA TGTGCCAGCAGTTTACTACAGGGCAATCGGCCCCAGCATTTT CASSLLQGNRPQHF
TRBJ2-7 NA TRBV21-1 NA TGTGCCACCCTTTCCGGGAGGTCAGGGACAGGAAACGAGCAGTACTTC CATLSGRSGTGNEQYF
TRBJ1-2 NA TRBV4-3 NA TGCGCCAGCAGCCAAGTGGGGCAGGGCCTGAACTATGGCTACACCTTC CASSQVGQGLNYGYTF
TRBJ2-7 NA TRBV7-2 NA TGTGCCAGCAGACGAAACGCGGGTGAGCAGTACTTC CASRRNAGEQYF
TRBJ1-5 TRBD1 TRBV2 NA TGTGCCAGCAGGGCCCGACAGGGAGGCAATCAGCCCCAGCATTTT CASRARQGGNQPQHF
TRBJ1-2 NA TRBV20-1 NA TGCAGTGCTAGAACCGATACCAGCTATGGCTACACCTTC CSARTDTSYGYTF
TRBJ2-5 NA TRBV12-3/TRBV12-4 NA TGTGCCAGCAGTTTAGCGAGGGGGAACCAAGAGACCCAGTACTTC CASSLARGNQETQYF
TRBJ1-1 TRBD1 TRBV19 NA TGTGCCATAGGGGACAGGGGAGAGACTGAAGCTTTCTTT CAIGDRGETEAFF
TRBJ2-1 TRBD1 TRBV15 few TGTGCCACCAGCAGAGACGGACAGGGGGTCGACAATGAGCAGTTCTTC CATSRDGQGVDNEQFF
TRBJ1-5 TRBD1 TRBV7-9 NA TGTGCCAGCAGCCATTCCGGGACAGGAGCGATAGGTCAGCCCCAGCATTTT CASSHSGTGAIGQPQHF
TRBJ1-1 TRBD1 TRBV6-4 NA TGTGCCAGCAGAGACAGGGCTTCGAACACTGAAGCTTTCTTT CASRDRASNTEAFF
TRBJ2-1 TRBD1 TRBV20-1 NA TGCAGTGCTAGAGTCTCTCCGGACAGGGGGTTCTGCAATGAGCAGTTCTTC CSARVSPDRGFCNEQFF
TRBJ2-1 TRBD2 TRBV5-1 NA TGCGCCAGCAGCTTGCCAGCGGGGACGTACAATGAGCAGTTCTTC CASSLPAGTYNEQFF
TRBJ1-5 NA TRBV12-3/TRBV12-4 few TGTGCCAGCAGTTTCGGGCAGGGAAAAACCAATAGCAATCAGCCCCAGCATTTT CASSFGQGKTNSNQPQHF
TRBJ1-4 NA TRBV5-1 few TGCGCCAGCAGCTTGGGACGCCGGGACATGGCTAATGAAAAACTGTTTTTT CASSLGRRDMANEKLFF
TRBJ2-3 NA TRBV4-1 few TGCGCCAGCAGCCAGGACTGGCTTTTCCAGTATTTT CASSQDWLFQYF
TRBJ2-1 NA TRBV12-5 few TGTGCTAGTGGTTTGGCGGGGGTCAATGAGCAGTTCTTC CASGLAGVNEQFF
TRBJ2-3 NA TRBV20-1 few TGCAGTGCTAGTAAGGACCCCCCAGATACGCAGTATTTT CSASKDPPDTQYF
TRBJ1-6 NA TRBV14 NA TGTGCCAGCAGCCAAGATCACGGACTACCCTCACCCCTCCACTTT CASSQDHGLPSPLHF
TRBJ2-5 NA TRBV7-2 NA TGTGCCAGCAGTGCGGACGGGGGACAGACCCAGTACTTC CASSADGGQTQYF
TRBJ2-5 NA TRBV7-2 few TGTGCCAGCAGCTTAGGGCCCCACGTCCAAGAGACCCAGTACTTC CASSLGPHVQETQYF
TRBJ2-3 TRBD2 TRBV4-2 many TGTGCCAGCAGCCCCTACACTAGCGGGGGCGATACGCAGTATTTT CASSPYTSGGDTQYF